This TCR beta chain is from a study of cytomegalovirus exposure and HLA in healthy donors. Study findings and constraints: That first-cohort TCR clusters tended to co-occur in the 120 or so validation repertoires was found in a later analysis. The authors listed roughly 150 TCR beta chains as cytomegalovirus-associated.

This CDR3 spans 15 amino acids. Germline V gene data show CDR1 as MNHEY and CDR2 as SMNVEV (reference sequence). Trimming removed 5 bases from V and 2 bases from J, with 15 bases in between. Assay used: immunoSEQ multiplex PCR; TCRdb lists only in-frame clones, some missing. The sample carries some 120,000 clones, around 94% recorded once. Concerning this clone itself: The antigen is unknown.

The TCR was taken from a woman aged 18 to 35 in good health and CMV-seronegative. The chain combines TRBV27 with TRBJ1-2, with D tentatively TRBD1 (5 bases). Sequencing was carried out using PBMCs. DNA of the CDR3: TGTGCCAGCAGTCTCACCCCGACAGCGAACTATGGCTACACCTTC. Its protein product is CASSLTPTANYGYTF.